These 16 T cell receptor beta chains share one sample of origin, sequenced in a study of T cell responses to AZD1222 COVID-19 vaccine. Only in-frame clones appear in the TCRdb table, and some are missing; sequencing was by immunoSEQ multiplex PCR. This sample yields around 270,000 clones, of which almost 95% are seen a single time; 0.5% to 0.65% belongs to the top ten. The source was peripheral blood, collected 28 days after the second AZD1222 dose. These receptors originate from an adult who received the AZD1222 COVID-19 vaccine.

This clone was detected only once. The genes are TRBV11-2 and TRBJ1-1; D is possibly TRBD1 (5 bases). Germline assignment: CDR1 SGHAT and CDR2 FQNNGV. Trimming took off 2 bases at V and 5 bases at J, with 15 bases between the two ends. The CDR3 has 15 amino acids. The CDR3 DNA sequence: TGTGCCAGCAGCTTACGGTTCGGGACCGGTACTGAAGCTTTCTTT. This sequence encodes CASSLRFGTGTEAFF.

This clone was seen more than once but under ten times. The rearrangement uses TRBV7-9 and TRBJ2-2; D may be TRBD2 (5 bases). V lost 5 bases to trimming and J lost 3 bases, with 13 bases between them. Germline CDR1 SEHNR, CDR2 FQNEAQ (reference sequence). The length of the CDR3 is 15 residues. The CDR3 DNA is TGTGCCAGCAGCCCTACGTCGGGGTACACCGGGGAGCTGTTTTTT. Translating it yields CASSPTSGYTGELFF. Together with reference TRBV7-9 and TRBJ2-2, the CDR3 gives the full variable domain: DTGVSQNPRHKITKRGQNVTFRCDPISEHNRLYWYRQTLGQGPEFLTYFQNEAQLEKSRLLSDRFSAERPKGSFSTLEIQRTEQGDSAMYLCASSPTSGYTGELFFGEGSRLTVL.

The chain employs TRBV10-3 and TRBJ1-2; D not resolved. The CDR3 runs to 13 residues. Germline lookup yields CDR1 ENHRY and CDR2 SYGVKD. Trimming removed 7 bases at V and 4 bases at J, with 13 bases between. The CDR3 loop reads CAITSDVPYGYTF. DNA of the CDR3: TGTGCCATCACTTCGGACGTCCCCTATGGCTACACCTTC.

J is TRBJ1-5 and V is TRBV27, with TRBD1 as a possible D gene (5 bases). This CDR3 has 14 residues. Trimming removed 6 bases from V and 4 bases from J, with 13 bases in between. Germline lookup yields CDR1 MNHEY and CDR2 SMNVEV (reference sequence). CDR3 in DNA: TGTGCCAGCAGCCAATCGGGGGGTAATCAGCCCCAGCATTTT. The encoded protein is CASSQSGGNQPQHF.

This chain connects TRBV4-1 to TRBJ2-7; D remains ambiguous. This CDR3 is 13 amino acids long. Between the trimmed V and J ends, which lost 4 bases and 7 bases, there was a span of 14 bases. From germline, CDR1 is MGHRA and CDR2 YSYEKL. CDR3 DNA sequence: TGCGCCAGCAGCCGACCTACCTCGAAGGAGCAGTACTTC. Its protein product is CASSRPTSKEQYF.

The V and J genes are TRBV5-1 and TRBJ2-2; D tentatively fits TRBD1 or TRBD2 (5 bases each). V lost 0 bases, J lost 3 bases, and 9 bases lay in between. Germline CDR1 and CDR2: SGHRS and YFSETQ. This CDR3 is 15 amino acids long. The CDR3 region is CASSLGGVDTGELFF. The CDR3 DNA follows: TGCGCCAGCAGCTTGGGAGGGGTCGACACCGGGGAGCTGTTTTTT.

The chain has TRBV5-6 and TRBJ1-1, with D uncertain. V was trimmed by 6 bases and J by 6 bases, leaving 21 bases between them. The CDR3 extends over 15 amino acids. Germline loops: CDR1 SGHDT, CDR2 YYEEEE. Written as DNA, the CDR3 is TGTGCCAGCAACGCGAGATTGGGTCAATCTTCTGAAGCTTTCTTT. It encodes CASNARLGQSSEAFF.

The chain is built from TRBV5-1 and TRBJ1-1; D is unresolved. The CDR3 is made up of 14 amino acids. V was clipped by 4 bases and J by 0 bases, with 10 bases between them. Germline lookup yields CDR1 SGHRS and CDR2 YFSETQ. In DNA form, the CDR3 reads TGCGCCAGCAGCGGACCGACGATGAACACTGAAGCTTTCTTT. Amino acids: CASSGPTMNTEAFF. The full variable domain, its missing parts supplied by reference TRBV5-1 and TRBJ1-1, is KAGVTQTPRYLIKTRGQQVTLSCSPISGHRSVSWYQQTPGQGLQFLFEYFSETQRNKGNFPGRFSGRQFSNSRSEMNVSTLELGDSALYLCASSGPTMNTEAFFGQGTRLTVV.

V gene TRBV5-1 combines with J gene TRBJ2-7; D ambiguous. The ends were cut back, 4 bases at V and 6 bases at J, with 11 bases in the middle. Looked up from germline, CDR1 is SGHRS and CDR2 is YFSETQ. This CDR3 has 12 residues. CDR3 amino acids: CASSGDRLEQYF. CDR3 nucleotide sequence: TGCGCCAGCAGCGGGGATCGACTCGAGCAGTACTTC.

Notes on this clone: The junction departs from the called germline gene at one end, perhaps through a read error. The CDR3 spells CASSRGPRDMNAEAFF. CDR3 nucleotide sequence: TGCGCCAGCAGCCGGGGCCCCAGAGACATGAACGCTGAAGCTTTCTTT. V and J are TRBV5-1 and TRBJ1-1, with a tentative D call TRBD1 (5 bases). The CDR3 consists of 16 residues. Germline V CDR1 and CDR2: SGHRS, YFSETQ.

This clone was counted a single time. This chain joins TRBV6-1 and TRBJ1-5; D call uncertain. Germline V gene sequence: CDR1 MNHNS, CDR2 SASEGT. Trimming took 1 base from V and 5 from J, leaving 9 bases between them. There are 14 residues in the CDR3. Here the CDR3 DNA reads TGTGCCAGCAGTGAAGGGTATCGGGATCAGCCCCAGCATTTT. Protein: CASSEGYRDQPQHF.

The chain carries TRBV6-5 and TRBJ1-3, with D uncertain. V lost 7 bases and J lost 0, with 13 bases in between. The CDR3 is made up of 15 amino acids. CDR1 is MNHEY and CDR2 is SVGAGI in the germline V gene. The DNA of the CDR3 is TGTGCCAGCACCAACCGGGAACTCTCTGGAAACACCATATATTTT. Its protein is CASTNRELSGNTIYF.

The chain uses TRBV5-1 and TRBJ2-2, with 10 bases fitting TRBD1. V trimming: 4 bases; J trimming: 4 bases; junction bases outside the gene matches: 10. There are 17 residues in the CDR3. Germline V gene sequence: CDR1 SGHRS, CDR2 YFSETQ. CDR3 DNA sequence: TGCGCCAGCAGCAGAACCGGGACAGGGGAGGGCACCGGGGAGCTGTTTTTT. Translating it yields CASSRTGTGEGTGELFF.

The chain carries TRBV9 and TRBJ1-1; D ambiguous. CDR3 length: 14 residues. V was cut by 3 bases and J by 5 bases, with 14 bases left in between. Germline loops: CDR1 SGDLS, CDR2 YYNGEE. As DNA, the CDR3 is TGTGCCAGCAGCGACCGGCCGGGTGGAACTGAAGCTTTCTTT. This translates into CASSDRPGGTEAFF.

The sample holds one count of this clone. The V and J genes are TRBV7-2 and TRBJ2-7; perhaps D is TRBD1 or TRBD2 (5 bases each). The germline CDR1 and CDR2 sequences are SGHTA and FQGNSA. V was shortened by 5 bases and J by 2 bases, with 13 bases between the two germline ends. The CDR3 has 14 amino acids. Written as DNA, the CDR3 is TGTGCCAGCAGCCCTGGGGACGGACCCTACGAGCAGTACTTC. This translates into CASSPGDGPYEQYF.

This clone has just one count. V gene TRBV5-1 combines with J gene TRBJ2-7; tentative D call: TRBD1 (5 bases). In germline, CDR1 is SGHRS, CDR2 YFSETQ. This CDR3 spans 11 amino acids. Trimming removed 2 bases from V and 10 bases from J, with 10 bases in between. CDR3 sequence: CASSLTGTQYF. The CDR3 DNA reads as TGCGCCAGCAGCTTAACAGGAACCCAGTACTTC.